This TCR beta chain was identified during a study of Graves' ophthalmopathy and Graves' hyperthyroidism. Across the study: Hyperthyroidism showing no ophthalmopathy within 18 months of follow-up was stable.

The CDR3 consists of 14 residues. Trimming removed 6 bases from V and 3 bases from J, with 18 bases in between. The germline V gene encodes CDR1 DFQATT and CDR2 SNEGSKA (reference sequence). RNA transcripts provided the template for amplifying TCR beta CDR3 regions. Following a first-round RT-PCR that used HTBI primers, a second-round multiplex PCR was carried out. TCRdb ran MiXCR on the multiplex PCR reads and lists one entry per CDR3 protein. Among over a million distinct CDR3 sequences, around a third were seen once, and the ten largest hold around 10%. Exclusion criteria comprised other autoimmune diseases, uncontrolled infections, pregnancy or lactation in patients. As diagnostic evidence, clinical symptoms, serum thyroxine, TRAb, thyroid ultrasound and orbital computed tomography were relied upon. Study results and limitations: At 60% to 71% sensitivity and approximately 78% specificity, the model predicted progression of the ophthalmopathy.

This clonotype was detected once. What it binds is not known. The sequence was collected from an adult man with Graves' hyperthyroidism. Specimen: peripheral blood or thyroid tissue (not recorded which). This sequence joins TRBV20-1 and TRBJ2-7; maybe TRBD1 (8 bases). CDR3: CSARDRRGFYEQYF. The CDR3, as DNA: TGCAGTGCAAGGGACAGGCGGGGGTTCTACGAGCAGTACTTC.